The clone carrying this T cell receptor beta chain has only a few counts. Its antigen is unidentified. The entry originates in a study of shared clonotypes between healthy human individuals. The CDR3 runs to 18 residues. CDR1 and CDR2 from the germline V gene are LNHDA and SQIVND (reference sequence). V shed 6 bases and J shed 2 bases, with 23 bases lying between them. Each unsorted PBMC replicate got 300 ng genomic DNA, 25,000 to 30,000 genomes. Produced via immunoSEQ multiplex PCR; TCRdb's table is partial and in-frame only. The sample has some 480,000 clones, 79% seen once. Study-wide results and limits: Represented diversity, genetic and exposure-history alike, was limited by few donors. Sampling included only blood; tissue repertoires likely differ.

Source material: PBMCs. This clonotype was sampled from a woman in her 40s in good health. Some clones in this sample may be carry-over from other donors' samples. The V and J genes are TRBV19 and TRBJ1-5; TRBD1 is a possible D gene (5 bases). CDR3 sequence reads: CASSSGPGSTSGNQPQHF. The DNA of the CDR3 is TGTGCCAGTAGCTCGGGGCCGGGGAGTACATCGGGCAATCAGCCCCAGCATTTT.